Presented here are 16 T cell receptor beta chains from one specimen sequenced in a study of human T cells and chemical hapten exposure. Single cDNA molecules in the library carried unique molecular identifiers attached during preparation. Using its own MiXCR run on the reads, TCRdb lists one record per CDR3 protein. Of more than 100,000 distinct CDR3 sequences listed, approximately 9% were seen once; the top ten hold just over 1.4%. The starting material, unfractionated whole blood, was used for total RNA extraction. The sequenced material came from whole blood. Source of these receptors: a human donor in good health. Some clones in this sample may be carry-over from other donors' samples.

The rearrangement joins TRBV6-1 to TRBJ2-2; D may be TRBD1 (5 bases). V lost 4 bases, J lost 4 bases, and 13 bases lay in between. This CDR3 contains 15 residues. CDR1 is MNHNS and CDR2 is SASEGT in the germline V gene. The CDR3 DNA is TGTGCCAGCAGTGGATCCGGTGGGGCCACCGGGGAGCTGTTTTTT. It is translated as CASSGSGGATGELFF.

The chain couples TRBV24-1 to TRBJ2-1; weak D call: TRBD1 (7 bases). This CDR3 contains 13 residues. V shed 5 bases and J shed 7 bases, with 11 bases lying between them. Germline values: CDR1 KGHDR, CDR2 SFDVKD. Written as DNA, the CDR3 is TGTGCCACCAGTGGCGCAGGGGGGAATGAGCAGTTCTTC. This translates into CATSGAGGNEQFF.

This clonotype was seen only a few times. The CDR3 region has the DNA TGCAGCGTTGAAGAGGGGGAAGAGACCCAGTACTTC. Protein: CSVEEGEETQYF. This chain uses TRBV29-1 with TRBJ2-5; D might be TRBD1 or TRBD2, each matching 5 bases. The CDR3 extends over 12 amino acids. Germline CDR1 SQVTM, CDR2 ANQGSEA. With 0 bases removed from V and 3 bases from J, the gap between germline ends came to 5 bases.

Ten or more counts support this clonotype. V gene TRBV7-9 combines with J gene TRBJ1-5; D gene unclear. Between the trimmed V and J ends, which lost 5 bases and 2 bases, there was a span of 16 bases. Looked up from germline, CDR1 is SEHNR and CDR2 is FQNEAQ (reference sequence). This CDR3 has 16 amino acids. CDR3 sequence (DNA): TGTGCCAGCAGCCCTATACCCCCCTCGGGCAATCAGCCCCAGCATTTT. It yields the protein CASSPIPPSGNQPQHF.

At least ten counts were recorded for this clonotype. This sequence joins TRBV7-9 and TRBJ1-3, with a possible D match to TRBD1 (5 bases). Germline assignment: CDR1 SEHNR and CDR2 FQNEAQ (reference sequence). CDR3 size: 17 residues. Trimming removed 1 base from V and 2 bases from J, with 15 bases in between. The CDR3 nucleotides read TGTGCCAGCAGCTTAGGGGGGGGACGGCGACCTGGAAACACCATATATTTT. It translates to CASSLGGGRRPGNTIYF.

The chain carries TRBV2 and TRBJ1-1; D ambiguous. Germline loops: CDR1 SNHLY, CDR2 FYNNEI. The V end was cut by 7 bases, the J end by 5 bases, with 17 bases between. This CDR3 region has 14 residues. The CDR3 DNA reads TGTGCCAGCACAGAAACGGGGTTGGGAACTGAAGCTTTCTTT. Protein product: CASTETGLGTEAFF.

This chain joins TRBV7-9 and TRBJ2-2, with D unresolved. V was pared by 1 base and J by 0 bases, with 9 bases between. The CDR3 consists of 16 residues. Germline CDR1 SEHNR, CDR2 FQNEAQ (reference sequence). In DNA, the CDR3 is TGTGCCAGCAGCTTAGAGTCAGGACCGAACACCGGGGAGCTGTTTTTT. This codes for CASSLESGPNTGELFF.

In its sample, this clonotype was seen many times. The chain employs TRBV15 and TRBJ1-5; D unresolved. Germline CDR1 is LNHNV and CDR2 is YYDKDF (reference sequence). This CDR3 spans 15 amino acids. The V gene lost 1 base and the J gene lost 3 bases, with 10 bases spanning the gap. This chain's CDR3 is CATSRADNLNQPQHF. The CDR3 region has the DNA TGTGCCACCAGCAGAGCCGACAACCTCAATCAGCCCCAGCATTTT.

This clonotype was counted at least ten times. The chain has TRBV12-3 or TRBV12-4 and TRBJ2-3; no clear D gene. Trimming took 1 base from V and 1 from J, leaving 3 bases between them. The CDR3 length is 13 residues. The CDR3 nucleotides are TGTGCCAGCAGTTTAGGCCGCACAGATACGCAGTATTTT. Amino acid sequence: CASSLGRTDTQYF.

V usage is TRBV6-2 or TRBV6-3 and J usage is TRBJ2-3, with 12 positions matching TRBD2. This CDR3 region has 18 residues. Trimming cost V 0 bases and J 2 bases; bases outside gene matches: 6. Germline values: CDR1 MNHEY, CDR2 SVGEGT. The CDR3 here is CASSYSSRTSGNTDTQYF. The CDR3 coding sequence is TGTGCCAGCAGTTACTCGTCTCGGACTAGCGGGAACACAGATACGCAGTATTTT.

The sample holds many counts of this clonotype. The J gene is TRBJ1-6, the V gene TRBV27, with D uncertain. The CDR3 is 15 residues long. Germline CDR1 reads MNHEY; CDR2 reads SMNVEV (reference sequence). The germline V and J ends were trimmed by 0 bases and 6 bases, with 9 bases remaining between them. CDR3 DNA sequence: TGTGCCAGCAGTTTATCGGACGGTCGTAATTCACCCCTCCACTTT. Protein product: CASSLSDGRNSPLHF.

This clonotype has ten or more counts. The chain employs TRBV6-6 and TRBJ1-1; weak D call: TRBD1 (6 bases). The CDR3 sequence is 14 residues long. From germline, CDR1 is MNHNY and CDR2 SVGAGI (reference sequence). V lost 8 bases and J 0 bases, leaving 13 bases between the germline ends. DNA of the CDR3: TGTGCCAGCGCCAGGGGCGGGTTGAACACTGAAGCTTTCTTT. Amino acid sequence: CASARGGLNTEAFF.

This clonotype was found many times. J is TRBJ2-7 and V is TRBV20-1; 9 nucleotides align to TRBD2. The junction had 7 bases not matched to a gene; V was cut back by 5 bases and J by 5 bases. The CDR3 runs to 13 residues. Germline assignment: CDR1 DFQATT and CDR2 SNEGSKA (reference sequence). This CDR3 is CSALLAGWNEQYF. The CDR3 DNA is TGCAGTGCTTTGCTAGCGGGATGGAACGAGCAGTACTTC.

The chain couples TRBV11-2 to TRBJ2-6; D gene unclear. Germline V lookup: CDR1 SGHAT, CDR2 FQNNGV. The CDR3 length is 13 residues. Trimming cost V 5 bases and J 2 bases, with 4 bases left between them. The CDR3 DNA reads TGTGCCAGCAGCAAAGCTGGGGCCAACGTCCTGACTTTC. This gives the protein CASSKAGANVLTF.

This clonotype appeared many times. The CDR3 coding sequence is TGTGCCAGCAGCTTTCATACAGTCCGGACAGAGACCCAGTACTTC. Its translation is CASSFHTVRTETQYF. V is TRBV7-2 and J is TRBJ2-5, with no clear D. The germline V gene encodes CDR1 SGHTA and CDR2 FQGNSA. CDR3 size: 15 residues. The V end was cut by 3 bases, the J end by 4 bases, with 15 bases between. Variable domain in full (rest from reference TRBV7-2 and TRBJ2-5): GAGVSQSPSNKVTEKGKDVELRCDPISGHTALYWYRQSLGQGLEFLIYFQGNSAPDKSGLPSDRFSAERTGGSVSTLTIQRTQQEDSAVYLCASSFHTVRTETQYFGPGTRLLVL.

There are many counts of this clonotype. The genes are TRBV3-1 and TRBJ2-1, with 8 bases lining up with TRBD1. After removal of 4 bases from V and 7 bases from J, the junction contained 12 bases not matched to a gene. Germline V CDR1 and CDR2: LGHDT, YNNKEL (reference sequence). The CDR3 extends over 16 amino acids. CDR3 DNA: TGTGCCAGCAGCCCTACCGGGACAGGCATGAGGAATGAGCAGTTCTTC. It encodes CASSPTGTGMRNEQFF.